What follows are 23 T cell receptor beta chains derived from one specimen sequenced in a study of blood T cell repertoires in COVID-19 (dated by TCRdb to 2020 to 2022). The library came from the immunoSEQ multiplex PCR assay. Here the immuneACCESS table is served through TCRdb, limited to in-frame sequences with V and J called. Missing clones are a known gap in these copies; in checked studies unresolved V genes cover under half, and the rest lacks a known reason. The sample table lists under 150,000 clones, 80% to 90% of them with a count of one. The top ten clones comprise approximately 8% of the sample. Sequenced: peripheral blood. The receptors shown here come from a woman aged 55-70 years with COVID-19, enrolled during active disease.

The genes are TRBV29-1 and TRBJ1-1; 7 nucleotides match TRBD1. Germline CDR1 and CDR2: SQVTM and ANQGSEA. After removal of 4 bases from V and 5 bases from J, the junction contained 4 bases not matched to a gene. This CDR3 has 12 residues. The CDR3 DNA reads as TGCAGCGTTGGACAGGGTAAAACTGAAGCTTTCTTT. It translates to CSVGQGKTEAFF.

This chain uses TRBV6-4 with TRBJ2-1; TRBD2 is a possible D gene (5 bases). The CDR3 is 12 amino acids. Trimming cost V 4 bases and J 9 bases, with 10 bases left between them. CDR1 is MRHNA and CDR2 is SNTAGT in the germline V gene. The CDR3 here is CASSVDGGEQFF. Written as DNA, the CDR3 is TGTGCCAGCAGTGTCGACGGAGGTGAGCAGTTCTTC.

The chain links TRBV24-1 to TRBJ2-5, with 15 bases lining up with TRBD2. J gave up 0 bases and V 4 bases, and 11 bases lay outside the gene matches. The CDR3 is 20 amino acids. Germline V gene data show CDR1 as KGHDR and CDR2 as SFDVKD. The CDR3 protein is CATSEDGTSGGLRYQETQYF. CDR3 DNA sequence: TGTGCCACCAGTGAAGATGGGACTAGCGGGGGGCTCCGGTACCAAGAGACCCAGTACTTC.

V usage is TRBV19 and J usage is TRBJ2-1; 8 nucleotides agree with TRBD2. Germline V lookup: CDR1 LNHDA, CDR2 SQIVND (reference sequence). V trimming: 2 bases; J trimming: 2 bases; junction bases outside the gene matches: 11. The CDR3 spans 18 residues. The CDR3 region is CASSIYPSRGGAYNEQFF. Here the CDR3 DNA reads TGTGCCAGTAGTATATACCCGAGTCGGGGGGGGGCCTACAATGAGCAGTTCTTC.

This chain connects TRBV10-3 to TRBJ1-1; TRBD1 matches at 9 bases. With 6 bases clipped from V and 6 bases from J, the junction kept 17 bases outside the gene matches. The CDR3 runs to 17 residues. Germline V gene lookup returns CDR1 ENHRY and CDR2 SYGVKD. CDR3 nucleotides: TGTGCCATCAGGGGACAGGGTACGGGGGCTAGAGTATCTGAAGCTTTCTTT. This gives the protein CAIRGQGTGARVSEAFF.

This chain connects TRBV10-3 to TRBJ1-6; D is undetermined. Germline CDR1 ENHRY, CDR2 SYGVKD. This CDR3 has 14 amino acids. Trimming pared 4 bases from V and 9 bases from J, leaving 13 bases between. CDR3: CAISVELEGSPLHF. The DNA of the CDR3 is TGTGCCATCAGTGTAGAACTTGAGGGTTCACCCCTCCACTTT.

This chain connects TRBV5-6 to TRBJ2-2, with D possibly being TRBD2 (6 bases). V was trimmed by 5 bases and J by 2 bases, leaving 13 bases between them. Germline V gene lookup returns CDR1 SGHDT and CDR2 YYEEEE. The CDR3 spans 15 residues. CDR3 sequence reads: CASSFGGLNTGELFF. DNA of the CDR3: TGTGCCAGCAGTTTTGGGGGACTCAACACCGGGGAGCTGTTTTTT.

The rearrangement uses TRBV5-5 and TRBJ1-6; TRBD1 agrees at 9 bases. Germline V CDR1 and CDR2: SGHKS, YYEKEE (reference sequence). With 5 bases clipped from V and 5 bases from J, the junction kept 5 bases outside the gene matches. This CDR3 has 15 residues. In DNA form, the CDR3 reads TGTGCCAGCAGAAAGACAGGGGGTGATAATTCACCCCTCCACTTT. This sequence encodes CASRKTGGDNSPLHF.

The chain recombines TRBV20-1 with TRBJ1-5, with a possible D match to TRBD1 (5 bases). V lost 3 bases and J lost 5, with 20 bases in between. This CDR3 has 16 amino acids. Germline CDR1 reads DFQATT; CDR2 reads SNEGSKA (reference sequence). CDR3 nucleotide sequence: TGCAGTGCTAGTCGACCGCAGGGAGGTGGGGATCAGCCCCAGCATTTT. Its protein is CSASRPQGGGDQPQHF.

The chain employs TRBV30 and TRBJ1-1, with D possibly matching TRBD1 (5 bases). Germline V gene sequence: CDR1 GTSNPN, CDR2 SVGIG (reference sequence). The CDR3 extends over 15 amino acids. V was clipped by 3 bases and J by 4 bases, with 18 bases between them. The CDR3 nucleotides are TGTGCCTGGAGCCCCCCAGGGTATGGTGGCACTGAAGCTTTCTTT. Translated: CAWSPPGYGGTEAFF.

The chain combines TRBV30 with TRBJ1-2; D is unclear. Germline CDR1 is GTSNPN and CDR2 is SVGIG (reference sequence). This CDR3 region has 13 residues. V lost 0 bases and J 4 bases, leaving 9 bases between the germline ends. In nucleotides, the CDR3 is TGTGCCTGGAGTGTCACAGCAATCTATGGCTACACCTTC. Amino acids: CAWSVTAIYGYTF.

The chain employs TRBV27 and TRBJ2-1, with unresolved D. The CDR3 spans 12 residues. The V gene's germline CDR1 is MNHEY and CDR2 SMNVEV (reference sequence). Trimming took 4 bases from V and 4 from J, leaving 5 bases between them. The CDR3 loop reads CASSSIYNEQFF. The CDR3 nucleotides are TGTGCCAGCAGTTCCATTTACAATGAGCAGTTCTTC.

The chain links TRBV2 to TRBJ1-3, with 7 nucleotides matching TRBD1. Trimming cost V 6 bases and J 3 bases; bases outside gene matches: 8. The CDR3 contains 15 residues. CDR1 and CDR2 from the germline V gene are SNHLY and FYNNEI. The CDR3 spells CASSLDRERGNTIYF. As DNA, the CDR3 is TGTGCCAGCAGCTTAGACAGGGAACGTGGAAACACCATATATTTT. The variable domain in full, completed from reference TRBV2 and TRBJ1-3, reads EPEVTQTPSHQVTQMGQEVILRCVPISNHLYFYWYRQILGQKVEFLVSFYNNEISEKSEIFDDQFSVERPDGSNFTLKIRSTKLEDSAMYFCASSLDRERGNTIYFGEGSWLTVV.

The chain is built from TRBV11-3 and TRBJ2-7; maybe TRBD1 (7 bases). With 3 bases removed from V and 8 bases from J, the gap between germline ends came to 14 bases. Germline CDR1 and CDR2: SGHNT and YENEEA. The CDR3 contains 13 residues. The CDR3 region is CASSLAPGGQQYF. In DNA, the CDR3 is TGTGCCAGCAGCTTGGCCCCAGGGGGGCAGCAGTACTTC.

This chain connects TRBV25-1 to TRBJ1-6; 9 bases line up with TRBD1. Germline trimming cut 1 base from V and 8 bases from J; bases unmatched to any gene: 3. Per germline, CDR1 MGHDK and CDR2 SYGVNS. The CDR3 sequence is 15 residues long. Written as DNA, the CDR3 is TGTGCCAGCAGTGAATCCAGGACAGGGGATTCACCCCTCCACTTT. Protein: CASSESRTGDSPLHF.

The chain links TRBV11-2 to TRBJ1-6, with 9 bases lining up with TRBD1. The CDR3 loop spans 15 amino acids. The ends lost 5 bases at V and 8 bases at J; junction bases unmatched: 7. The V gene's germline CDR1 is SGHAT and CDR2 FQNNGV. CDR3 DNA sequence: TGTGCCAGCAGCCATCCGGGACAGGGTTATTCACCCCTCCACTTT. It is translated as CASSHPGQGYSPLHF.

This chain links TRBV30 with TRBJ2-7; D is perhaps TRBD2 (6 bases). The germline CDR1 and CDR2 sequences are GTSNPN and SVGIG (reference sequence). CDR3 length: 14 amino acids. The V end was cut by 4 bases, the J end by 2 bases, with 15 bases between. The DNA of the CDR3 is TGTGCCTGGACAGGACTACCTCAAGCCTACGAGCAGTACTTC. This codes for CAWTGLPQAYEQYF.

V and J are TRBV6-1 and TRBJ1-4, with D tentatively TRBD1 (6 bases). The CDR3 runs 15 residues. Trimming took off 0 bases at V and 8 bases at J, with 13 bases between the two ends. Germline CDR1 and CDR2: MNHNS and SASEGT. The CDR3 DNA follows: TGTGCCAGCAGTGAAGCGCGGGGGGCGCAGGAAAAACTGTTTTTT. It is translated as CASSEARGAQEKLFF.

This rearrangement joins TRBV5-1 to TRBJ2-5, with D unclear. The ends were cut back, 5 bases at V and 2 bases at J, with 7 bases in the middle. The CDR3 sequence is 12 residues long. Germline V gene lookup returns CDR1 SGHRS and CDR2 YFSETQ. The chain's CDR3 is CASRRTQETQYF. CDR3 in DNA: TGCGCCAGCAGAAGAACACAAGAGACCCAGTACTTC. Combining the CDR3 with reference TRBV5-1 and TRBJ2-5 gives the whole variable domain KAGVTQTPRYLIKTRGQQVTLSCSPISGHRSVSWYQQTPGQGLQFLFEYFSETQRNKGNFPGRFSGRQFSNSRSEMNVSTLELGDSALYLCASRRTQETQYFGPGTRLLVL.

The genes are TRBV21-1 and TRBJ1-2; TRBD1, as called in the table, went unchecked against the DNA. TRBV21-1 is a pseudogene segment. The CDR3 has 14 residues. This chain's CDR3 is CASSKAGEGVGYTF. For the CDR3, the DNA is TGTGCCAGCAGCAAAGCGGGCGAGGGGGTAGGCTACACCTTC.

The chain has TRBV27 and TRBJ2-2; tentatively, D is TRBD2 (5 bases). The CDR3 covers 14 residues. Trimming took off 0 bases at V and 6 bases at J, with 8 bases between the two ends. In germline, CDR1 is MNHEY, CDR2 SMNVEV (reference sequence). The chain's CDR3 is CASSLSGSPGELFF. In DNA, the CDR3 is TGTGCCAGCAGTTTATCGGGGAGCCCCGGGGAGCTGTTTTTT.

V is TRBV11-3 and J is TRBJ2-1; TRBD2 might be the D (6 bases). V gave up 5 bases and J gave up 3 bases, with 11 bases separating them. This CDR3 comprises 14 residues. CDR1 and CDR2 (germline): SGHNT, YENEEA. The DNA of the CDR3 is TGTGCCAGCAGCGGCCGCGGGGACTACAATGAGCAGTTCTTC. The encoded protein is CASSGRGDYNEQFF.

This chain uses TRBV20-1 with TRBJ2-7, with a tentative D call TRBD1 (6 bases). The CDR3 length is 14 residues. Trimming took 3 bases from V and 2 from J, leaving 14 bases between them. Germline-derived CDR1 and CDR2 are DFQATT and SNEGSKA (reference sequence). DNA of the CDR3: TGCAGTGCTAGTCTGCCAGGGGCCCCCTACGAGCAGTACTTC. This codes for CSASLPGAPYEQYF.